Sequencing of this TCR beta chain was carried out in a study of blood T cell repertoires in COVID-19. V was cut by 7 bases and J by 1 base, with 13 bases left in between. Germline values: CDR1 SGHTA, CDR2 FQGTGA. This CDR3 contains 14 residues. The table lists this clone with a count of one. TCRdb's table, derived via immunoSEQ multiplex PCR, lists solely in-frame clones and lacks some. Among 150,000 to 200,000 clones, 80% to 90% were seen once, and the ten largest hold roughly 8.2%. V is TRBV7-3 and J is TRBJ1-1; a weak D match, TRBD1 (6 bases). Specimen: peripheral blood. This receptor was taken from a man aged 55 to 70 with acute or convalescent COVID-19. The CDR3 spells CASKKGVGNTEAFF. The CDR3 DNA reads as TGTGCCAGCAAGAAGGGGGTAGGGAACACTGAAGCTTTCTTT.